This T cell receptor beta chain was recovered during a study of regulatory T cells in long-lasting Graves disease. The overall study: Graves' patients with a new diagnosis had received antithyroid drugs under 3 months.

Germline lookup yields CDR1 ENHRY and CDR2 SYGVKD. Trimming took off 5 bases at V and 0 bases at J, with 11 bases between the two ends. This CDR3 contains 16 residues. Study-wide results and caveats: Persistent disease favored TRBV28, TRBJ1-2 and TRBJ2-5.

Regarding this clonotype: Its antigen is undetermined.

Time point specified: newly diagnosed GD, antithyroid drugs for less than 3 months. The TCR library was made from RNA that had been extracted from PBMCs in TRIzol. EDTA tubes received roughly 9 milliliters of collected peripheral blood. Library construction for TCR beta used iRepertoire HTBI primers and Arm-PCR of CDR3 regions. A single record per CDR3 protein comes from TCRdb applying MiXCR to the multiplex PCR reads. The table records 450,000 to 600,000 distinct CDR3 sequences, roughly 14% of them present only once. Separately, the same data were catalogued under a study of T cells in Graves' hyperthyroidism and ophthalmopathy. That publication notes: When the TCR CDR3 underwent first-round RT-PCR, the HTBI primer set was used.

This TCR derives from a man aged 30 to 45 with Graves disease. Here the sequenced sample was peripheral blood mononuclear cells (PBMCs), taken at new diagnosis, from a patient treated with antithyroid drugs. The chain recombines TRBV10-3 with TRBJ2-6, with D possibly TRBD1 on 6 matching bases. This CDR3 is CAISPGAFSGANVLTF. CDR3 nucleotide sequence: TGTGCCATCAGTCCAGGGGCCTTCTCTGGGGCCAACGTCCTGACTTTC.